The entry below describes one T cell receptor (beta chain). This clonotype was seen ten or more times. What this receptor recognizes is not known. Base quality data are lacking; no much larger clone is found one base away. The sample belongs to a study of blood T cells in healthy people across ages (dated by TCRdb to about 2015). In terms of the full investigation: Template switching captured roughly one uniquely barcoded TCR beta cDNA molecule per two T cells in model experiments. The donors were divided into four age groups: young (average around 15 years), middle-aged (approximately 39), aged (approximately 64) and long-lived (roughly 88). The study measured age-related changes in TCR beta repertoire diversity using deep sequencing normalized with unique cDNA molecular identifiers. To avoid experimental bias, donors of different ages were spread randomly across the sequencing lanes. Two additional independent replicas of 1 million unique cDNA reads from the same blood draw were analyzed for two donors (one aged 18 to 29 and one aged 80 or older).

Study-wide conclusions, independent of this receptor: A strong correlation was found between observed TCR beta diversity and the percentage of naive T cells measured by flow cytometry. Compared with the aged group, more naive CD4+ T cells, fewer expanded clones and increased TCR diversity were shown by the long-lived group, suggesting age selection. Estimates of total diversity from one million sequenced T cells were regarded as lower bounds and underestimates. The CMV infection status of donors was not known, potentially confounding age-related changes in expanded clonotypes. Observed TCR beta diversity per million T cells fell roughly linearly with age, and a significant reduction was already apparent by age around 44. Because profiling used bulk unsorted PBMCs, naive and antigen-experienced compartments could not be compared conclusively.

Relative to germline, V is 3 bases shorter and J is 0 bases shorter, with 23 bases between their ends. The cysteine opens and the phenylalanine closes a CDR3 of 18 amino acids. Here the CDR3 DNA is all that survives: 54 bases in frame from base 1. In the germline V gene (reference sequence), CDR1 corresponds to DFQATT and CDR2 to SNEGSKA. Systemically healthy Caucasian individuals from Russia, over 30 in total and aged roughly 6 to 90 years, were included as donors. Ten milliliters of peripheral blood were drawn from each donor into EDTA-treated Vacutainer tubes. Ficoll-Paque density-gradient centrifugation was used to isolate PBMCs, with at least 7 million obtained per sample. Total RNA was extracted from PBMCs with Trizol reagent, with at least 5 micrograms obtained per sample. For every donor, flow cytometry on a PBMC aliquot measured the percentage of naive CD45RAhigh/CD27high T cells. Receptor libraries were prepared by 5' RACE. Reads for this sample came from an Illumina HiSeq 2500. The second PCR ran for roughly 6 to 11 cycles and used a J-beta primer mix along with a sample-barcoded 5' primer. A unique molecular identifier was introduced onto each TCR beta cDNA molecule by a template-switch 5' adaptor carrying 12 random nucleotides. Each sample yielded at least 3 million CDR3-containing paired-end reads. The Mint cDNA synthesis kit, primed by a TRBC-specific oligonucleotide, was used to synthesize first-strand cDNA from all RNA. After uracil-DNA glycosylase treatment, a first 18-cycle PCR used universal primers M1SS and BC2_uni_R on all cDNA. The study's own analysis went as follows. Normalization of each sample was performed by random selection of 1 million high-quality reads, each carrying a distinct molecular identifier. Instead of being binned into consensus sequences, reads that shared molecular identifiers were thrown out. CDR3 identification, clonotype clustering and error correction used MiTCR with a Q25 quality threshold and the strictest error-elimination algorithm. A nonparametric unseen species model with Euler transformation was used to estimate lower-bound total TCR beta diversity. The public reads were run again by TCRdb, first through fastp at Q25 and then through MiXCR, and only productive beta chains were kept. Duplicate CDR3 protein sequences are folded into a single record with the most common DNA and genes. TCRdb's processing, not the authors' own work, is the source of the V and J calls. The sample includes roughly 1.7 million distinct CDR3 sequences, with about 31% observed a single time. Around 11% of the sample is in the top ten clones.

The chain is made from TRBV20-1 and TRBJ2-5; a tentative D match to TRBD2 spans 6 bases. This receptor was obtained from a woman in her thirties in good health. The sample comprised blood. Read as DNA, the sequence is TGCAGTGCTAGGTCCCCTGAAGTTGGCGGGACCTACCAAGAGACCCAGTACTTC. This gives the protein CSARSPEVGGTYQETQYF.